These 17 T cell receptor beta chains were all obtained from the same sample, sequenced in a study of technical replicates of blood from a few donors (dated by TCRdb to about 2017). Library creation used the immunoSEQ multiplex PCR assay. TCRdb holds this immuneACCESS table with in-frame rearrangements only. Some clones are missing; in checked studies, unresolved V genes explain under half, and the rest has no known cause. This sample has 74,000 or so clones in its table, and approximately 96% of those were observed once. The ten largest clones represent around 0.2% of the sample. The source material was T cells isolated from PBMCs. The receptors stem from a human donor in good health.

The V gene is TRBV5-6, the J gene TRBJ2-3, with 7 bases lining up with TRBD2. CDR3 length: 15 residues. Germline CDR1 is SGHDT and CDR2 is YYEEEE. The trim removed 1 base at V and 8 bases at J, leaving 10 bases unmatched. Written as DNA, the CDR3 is TGTGCCAGCAGCTTGCGGCCAACTAGCGTAGGTACGCAGTATTTT. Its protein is CASSLRPTSVGTQYF.

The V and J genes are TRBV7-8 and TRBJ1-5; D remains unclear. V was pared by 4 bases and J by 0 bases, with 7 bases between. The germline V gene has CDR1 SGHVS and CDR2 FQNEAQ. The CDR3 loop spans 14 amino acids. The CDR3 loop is CASSSQNSNQPQHF. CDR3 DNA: TGTGCCAGCAGCTCCCAAAATAGCAATCAGCCCCAGCATTTT.

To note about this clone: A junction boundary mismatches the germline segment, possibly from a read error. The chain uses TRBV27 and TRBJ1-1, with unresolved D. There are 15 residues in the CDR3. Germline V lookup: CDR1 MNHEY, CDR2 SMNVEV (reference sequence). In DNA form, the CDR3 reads TGTGCCAGCAGGAGGGTGGCAGGTCTGAAAACTGAAGCTTTCTTT. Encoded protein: CASRRVAGLKTEAFF.

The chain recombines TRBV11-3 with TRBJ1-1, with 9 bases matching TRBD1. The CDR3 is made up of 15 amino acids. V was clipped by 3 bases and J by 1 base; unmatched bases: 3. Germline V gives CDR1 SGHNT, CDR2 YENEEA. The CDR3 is CASSFETGGNTEAFF. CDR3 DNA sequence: TGTGCCAGCAGCTTCGAGACAGGGGGGAACACTGAAGCTTTCTTT.

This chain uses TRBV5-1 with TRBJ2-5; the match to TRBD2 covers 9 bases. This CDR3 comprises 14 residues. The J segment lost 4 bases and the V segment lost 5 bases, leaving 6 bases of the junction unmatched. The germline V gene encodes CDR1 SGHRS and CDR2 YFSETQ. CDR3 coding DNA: TGCGCCAGCAGTGGGCGGGGGGGCCCAGAGACCCAGTACTTC. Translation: CASSGRGGPETQYF.

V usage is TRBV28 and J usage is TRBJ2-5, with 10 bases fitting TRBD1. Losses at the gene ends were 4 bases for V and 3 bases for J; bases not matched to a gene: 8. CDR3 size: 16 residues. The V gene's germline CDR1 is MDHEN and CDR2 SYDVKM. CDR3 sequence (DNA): TGTGCCAGCAGTTCATTCCCCGGGACAGGGGAAGAGACCCAGTACTTC. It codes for CASSSFPGTGEETQYF.

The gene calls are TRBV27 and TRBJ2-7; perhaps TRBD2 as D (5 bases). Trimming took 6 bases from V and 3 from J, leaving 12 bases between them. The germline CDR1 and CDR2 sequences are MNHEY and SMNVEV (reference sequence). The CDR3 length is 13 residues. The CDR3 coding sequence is TGTGCCAGCAGCGGACTGGTAGGCTACGAGCAGTACTTC. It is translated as CASSGLVGYEQYF.

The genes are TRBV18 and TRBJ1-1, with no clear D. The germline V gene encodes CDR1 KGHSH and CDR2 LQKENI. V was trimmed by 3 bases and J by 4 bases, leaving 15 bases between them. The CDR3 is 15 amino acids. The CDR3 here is CASSPPGRGSTEAFF. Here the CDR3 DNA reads TGTGCCAGCTCACCGCCGGGTCGCGGGTCCACTGAAGCTTTCTTT.

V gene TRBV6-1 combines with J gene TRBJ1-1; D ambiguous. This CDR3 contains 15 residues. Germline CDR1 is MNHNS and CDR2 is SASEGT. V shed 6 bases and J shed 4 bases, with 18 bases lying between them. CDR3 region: CASSYFTSVSTEAFF. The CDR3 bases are TGTGCCAGCAGCTATTTCACGTCGGTGAGCACTGAAGCTTTCTTT.

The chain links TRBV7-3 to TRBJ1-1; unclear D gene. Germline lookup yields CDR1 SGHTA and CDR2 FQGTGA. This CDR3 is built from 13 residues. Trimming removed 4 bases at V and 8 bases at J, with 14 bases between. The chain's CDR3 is CASSWLGGEEAFF. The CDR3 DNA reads TGTGCCAGCAGCTGGCTAGGCGGGGAAGAAGCTTTCTTT.

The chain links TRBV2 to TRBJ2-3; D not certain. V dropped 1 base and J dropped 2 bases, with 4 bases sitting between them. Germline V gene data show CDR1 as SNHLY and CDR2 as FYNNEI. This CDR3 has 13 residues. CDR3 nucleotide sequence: TGTGCCAGCAGTGAAGGCTACACAGATACGCAGTATTTT. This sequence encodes CASSEGYTDTQYF.

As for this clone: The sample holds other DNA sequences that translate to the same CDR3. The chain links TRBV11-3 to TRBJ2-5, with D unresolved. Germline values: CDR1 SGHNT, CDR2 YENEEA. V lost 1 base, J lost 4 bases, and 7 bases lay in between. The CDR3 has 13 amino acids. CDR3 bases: TGTGCCAGCAGCTTAGGGTTGAGAGAGACCCAGTACTTC. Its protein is CASSLGLRETQYF.

The CDR3 sequence: CASSGWMGQLQETQYF. CDR3 nucleotides: TGTGCCAGCAGTGGTTGGATGGGACAGCTCCAAGAGACCCAGTACTTC. This chain connects TRBV27 to TRBJ2-5, with 7 bases matching TRBD1. The CDR3 sequence is 16 residues long. The germline CDR1 and CDR2 sequences are MNHEY and SMNVEV (reference sequence). J lost 1 base, V lost 5 bases, and 10 bases had no gene match.

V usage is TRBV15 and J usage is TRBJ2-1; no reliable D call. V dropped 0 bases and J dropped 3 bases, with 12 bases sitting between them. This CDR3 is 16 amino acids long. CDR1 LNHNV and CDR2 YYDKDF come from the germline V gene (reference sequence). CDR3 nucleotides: TGTGCCACCAGCAGAGATCAGAGCGTTCACTACAATGAGCAGTTCTTC. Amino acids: CATSRDQSVHYNEQFF.

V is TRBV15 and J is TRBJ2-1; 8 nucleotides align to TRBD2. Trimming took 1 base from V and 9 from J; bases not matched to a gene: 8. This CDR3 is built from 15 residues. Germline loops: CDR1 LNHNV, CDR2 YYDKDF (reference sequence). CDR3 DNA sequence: TGTGCCACCAGCAGAGGCAGCGGGGGAGTAGGTGAGCAGTTCTTC. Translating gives CATSRGSGGVGEQFF.

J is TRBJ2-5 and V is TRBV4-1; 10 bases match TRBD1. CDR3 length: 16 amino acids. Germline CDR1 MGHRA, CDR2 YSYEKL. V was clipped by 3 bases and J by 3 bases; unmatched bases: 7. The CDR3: CASSHMTGQGEETQYF. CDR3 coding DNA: TGCGCCAGCAGCCATATGACCGGACAGGGGGAAGAGACCCAGTACTTC.

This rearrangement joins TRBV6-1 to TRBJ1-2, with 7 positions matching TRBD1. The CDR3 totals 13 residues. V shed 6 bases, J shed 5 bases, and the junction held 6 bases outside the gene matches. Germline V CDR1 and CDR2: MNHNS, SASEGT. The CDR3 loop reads CASSGGTVYGYTF. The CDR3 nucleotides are TGTGCCAGCAGCGGAGGGACAGTTTATGGCTACACCTTC.